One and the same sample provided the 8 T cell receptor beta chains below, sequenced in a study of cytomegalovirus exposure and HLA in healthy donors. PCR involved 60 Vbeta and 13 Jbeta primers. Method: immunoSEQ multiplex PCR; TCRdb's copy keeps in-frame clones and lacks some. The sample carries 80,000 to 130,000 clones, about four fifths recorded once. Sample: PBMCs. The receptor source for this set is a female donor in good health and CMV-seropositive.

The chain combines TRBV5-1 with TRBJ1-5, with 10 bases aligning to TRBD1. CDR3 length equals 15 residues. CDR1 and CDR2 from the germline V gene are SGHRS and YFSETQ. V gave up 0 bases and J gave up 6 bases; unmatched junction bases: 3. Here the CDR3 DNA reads TGCGCCAGCAGCTTGGGGGACAGGGGTGGTCAGCCCCAGCATTTT. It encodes CASSLGDRGGQPQHF.

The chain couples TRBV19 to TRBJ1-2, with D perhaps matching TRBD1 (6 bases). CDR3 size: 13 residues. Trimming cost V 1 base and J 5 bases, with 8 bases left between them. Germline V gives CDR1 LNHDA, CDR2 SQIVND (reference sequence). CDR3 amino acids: CASSIVGQYGYTF. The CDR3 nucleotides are TGTGCCAGTAGTATAGTTGGACAGTATGGCTACACCTTC.

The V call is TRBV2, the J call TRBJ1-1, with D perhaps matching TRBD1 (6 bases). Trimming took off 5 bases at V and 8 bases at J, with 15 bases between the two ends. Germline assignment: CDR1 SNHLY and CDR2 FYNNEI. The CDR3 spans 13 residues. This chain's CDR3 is CASSPRGFGEAFF. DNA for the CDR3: TGTGCCAGCAGTCCCAGGGGTTTTGGGGAAGCTTTCTTT. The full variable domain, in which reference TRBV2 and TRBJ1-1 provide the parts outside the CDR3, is EPEVTQTPSHQVTQMGQEVILRCVPISNHLYFYWYRQILGQKVEFLVSFYNNEISEKSEIFDDQFSVERPDGSNFTLKIRSTKLEDSAMYFCASSPRGFGEAFFGQGTRLTVV.

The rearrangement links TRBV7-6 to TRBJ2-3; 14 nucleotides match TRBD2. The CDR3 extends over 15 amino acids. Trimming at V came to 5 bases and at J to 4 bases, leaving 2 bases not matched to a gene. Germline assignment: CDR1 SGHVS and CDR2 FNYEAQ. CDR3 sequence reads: CASSPGLAGADTQYF. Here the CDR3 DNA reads TGTGCCAGCAGCCCGGGACTAGCGGGAGCAGATACGCAGTATTTT.

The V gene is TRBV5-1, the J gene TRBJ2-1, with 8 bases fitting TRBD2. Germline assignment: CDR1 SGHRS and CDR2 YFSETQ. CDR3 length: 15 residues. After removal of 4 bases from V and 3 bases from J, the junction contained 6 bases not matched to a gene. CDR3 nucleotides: TGCGCCAGCAGCGCGGGACTAGAGATCTACAATGAGCAGTTCTTC. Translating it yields CASSAGLEIYNEQFF. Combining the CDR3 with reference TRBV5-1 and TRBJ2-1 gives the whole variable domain KAGVTQTPRYLIKTRGQQVTLSCSPISGHRSVSWYQQTPGQGLQFLFEYFSETQRNKGNFPGRFSGRQFSNSRSEMNVSTLELGDSALYLCASSAGLEIYNEQFFGPGTRLTVL.

The chain's CDR3 is CASSYAGGNQPQHF. The CDR3 DNA reads as TGTGCCAGCAGTTACGCGGGGGGCAATCAGCCCCAGCATTTT. The V call is TRBV6-6, the J call TRBJ1-5; tentative D call: TRBD1 (5 bases). Germline CDR1 MNHNY, CDR2 SVGAGI (reference sequence). CDR3 length: 14 residues. With 2 bases removed from V and 2 bases from J, the gap between germline ends came to 7 bases.

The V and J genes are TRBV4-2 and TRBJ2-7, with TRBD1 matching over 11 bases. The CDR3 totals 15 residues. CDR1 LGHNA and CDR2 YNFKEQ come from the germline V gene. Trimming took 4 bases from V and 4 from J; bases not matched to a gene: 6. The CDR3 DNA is TGTGCCAGCAGCCCCCCGGGACAGGGGGTATACGAGCAGTACTTC. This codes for CASSPPGQGVYEQYF.

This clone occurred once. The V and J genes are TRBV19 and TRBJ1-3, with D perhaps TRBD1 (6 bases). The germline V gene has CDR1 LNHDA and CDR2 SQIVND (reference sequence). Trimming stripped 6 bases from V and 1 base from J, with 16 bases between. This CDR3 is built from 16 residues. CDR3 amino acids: CASSAPDRLSGNTIYF. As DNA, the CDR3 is TGTGCCAGTAGCGCCCCTGACAGGCTTTCTGGAAACACCATATATTTT.